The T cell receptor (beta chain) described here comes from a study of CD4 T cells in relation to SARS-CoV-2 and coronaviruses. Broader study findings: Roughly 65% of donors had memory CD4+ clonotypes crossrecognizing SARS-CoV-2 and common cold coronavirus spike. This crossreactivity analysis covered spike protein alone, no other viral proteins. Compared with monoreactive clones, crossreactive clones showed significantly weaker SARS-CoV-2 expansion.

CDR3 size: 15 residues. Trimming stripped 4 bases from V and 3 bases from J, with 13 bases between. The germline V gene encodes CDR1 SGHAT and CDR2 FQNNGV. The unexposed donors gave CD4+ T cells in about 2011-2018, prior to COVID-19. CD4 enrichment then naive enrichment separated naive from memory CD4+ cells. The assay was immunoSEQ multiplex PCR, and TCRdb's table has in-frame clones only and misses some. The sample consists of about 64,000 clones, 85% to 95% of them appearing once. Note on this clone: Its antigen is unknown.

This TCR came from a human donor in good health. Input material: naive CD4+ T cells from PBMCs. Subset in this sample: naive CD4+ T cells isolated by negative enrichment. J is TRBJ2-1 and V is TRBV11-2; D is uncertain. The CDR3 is CASSSGPQYYNEQFF. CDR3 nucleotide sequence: TGTGCCAGCAGCTCAGGCCCTCAATACTACAATGAGCAGTTCTTC.